This TCR beta chain originates from a study of PD-L1 blockade in urothelial cancer. As for the study in general: Counts from blood samples showed a median of around 150,000 T cells.

Clones were sequenced by immunoSEQ multiplex PCR, and TCRdb holds only the in-frame ones, with some missing. The table shows roughly 63,000 clones, with about 76% occurring only once. Per the germline V gene, CDR1 is SGHAT and CDR2 is FQNNGV. J lost 15 bases, V lost 5 bases, and 22 bases had no gene match. The CDR3 has 16 amino acids. Described time point: pretreatment peripheral blood. Locally advanced or metastatic urothelial carcinoma was present in patients. This sequence originates from a man between 65 and 85 years old with urothelial cancer. The chain combines TRBV11-2 with TRBJ2-1; TRBD2 matches 7 bases. Specimen: PBMCs, collected around atezolizumab (anti-PD-L1) treatment. The CDR3 DNA is TGTGCCAGCAGCGTCTCATCCGGTCGAGGGAGGGATCTTCTGTTCTTC. Translating gives CASSVSSGRGRDLLFF.